Sequencing of this T cell receptor (beta chain) was carried out in a study of T cell repertoires in cytomegalovirus infection. About the study: Researchers turned to recently identified HLA-C-restricted CMV epitopes as well as well-studied HLA-B-restricted ones. Shared public TCR beta signatures pointed to both CMV infection and a matching HLA type. Findings of the study overall: What dominated the ex vivo response were HLA-C-restricted CMV-specific TCR beta clonotypes. Cumulative frequency (of public TCR beta family members) identified carriers of CMV plus the relevant HLA.

About this clonotype itself: Its antigen is currently unknown.

TCRdb re-analysed the reads in MiXCR, keeping a single row per CDR3 protein. The table has 80,000 to 90,000 distinct CDR3 sequences, about half seen once. Germline V gives CDR1 SGHTA, CDR2 FQGNSA. The length of the CDR3 is 14 residues. V was pared by 2 bases and J by 2 bases, with 9 bases between. The sequence derives from a human donor in good health (CMV status not recorded). Some clones in this sample may be carry-over from other donors' samples. The sequences come from CD8+ T cells from cultured PBMCs, collected from culture after CMV antigen stimulation. The V and J genes are TRBV7-2 and TRBJ2-5, with D perhaps matching TRBD2 (6 bases). The CDR3 nucleotides are TGTGCCAGCAGCTTACCGGGACTTCAAGAGACCCAGTACTTC. Translated, it gives CASSLPGLQETQYF.